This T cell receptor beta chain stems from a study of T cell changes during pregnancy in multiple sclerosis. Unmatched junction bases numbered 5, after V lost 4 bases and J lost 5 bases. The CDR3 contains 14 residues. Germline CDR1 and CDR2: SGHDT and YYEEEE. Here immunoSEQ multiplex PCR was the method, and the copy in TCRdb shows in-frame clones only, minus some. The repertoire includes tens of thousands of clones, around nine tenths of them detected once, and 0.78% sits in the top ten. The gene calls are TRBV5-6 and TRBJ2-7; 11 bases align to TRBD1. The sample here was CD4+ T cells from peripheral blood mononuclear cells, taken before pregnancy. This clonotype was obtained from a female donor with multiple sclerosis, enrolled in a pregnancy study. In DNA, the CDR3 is TGTGCCAGCAGCCTGGGACAGGGGGTGGACGAGCAGTACTTC. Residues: CASSLGQGVDEQYF.